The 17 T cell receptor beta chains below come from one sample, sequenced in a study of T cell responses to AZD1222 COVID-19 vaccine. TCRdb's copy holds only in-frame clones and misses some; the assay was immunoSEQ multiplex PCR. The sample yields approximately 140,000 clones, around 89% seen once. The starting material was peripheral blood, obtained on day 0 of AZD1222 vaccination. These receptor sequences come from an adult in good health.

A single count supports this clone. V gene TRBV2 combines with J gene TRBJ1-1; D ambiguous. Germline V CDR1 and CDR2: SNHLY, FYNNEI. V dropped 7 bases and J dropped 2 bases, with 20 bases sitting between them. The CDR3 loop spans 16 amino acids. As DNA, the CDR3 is TGTGCCAGCAACCGGACCCCGTTTGGCCAAAACACTGAAGCTTTCTTT. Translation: CASNRTPFGQNTEAFF.

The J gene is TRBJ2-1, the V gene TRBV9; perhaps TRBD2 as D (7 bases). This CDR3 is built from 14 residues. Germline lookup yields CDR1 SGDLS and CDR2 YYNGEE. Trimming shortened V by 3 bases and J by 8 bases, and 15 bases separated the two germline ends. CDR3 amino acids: CASSDGGLKDEQFF. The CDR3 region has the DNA TGTGCCAGCAGCGACGGGGGGCTCAAGGATGAGCAGTTCTTC. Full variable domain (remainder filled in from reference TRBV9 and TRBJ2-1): DSGVTQTPKHLITATGQRVTLRCSPRSGDLSVYWYQQSLDQGLQFLIQYYNGEERAKGNILERFSAQQFPDLHSELNLSSLELGDSALYFCASSDGGLKDEQFFGPGTRLTVL.

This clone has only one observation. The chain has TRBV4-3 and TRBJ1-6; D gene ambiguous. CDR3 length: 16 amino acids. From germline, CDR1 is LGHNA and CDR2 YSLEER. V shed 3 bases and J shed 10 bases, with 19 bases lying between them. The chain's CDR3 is CASSQSFLTNGSPLHF. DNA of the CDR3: TGCGCCAGCAGCCAGTCCTTTCTTACTAATGGGTCACCCCTCCACTTT.

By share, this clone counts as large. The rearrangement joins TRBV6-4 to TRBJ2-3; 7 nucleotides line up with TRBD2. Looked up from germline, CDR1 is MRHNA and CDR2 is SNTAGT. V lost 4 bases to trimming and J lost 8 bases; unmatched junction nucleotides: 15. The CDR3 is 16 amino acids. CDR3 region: CASSVSPAGEGTTQYF. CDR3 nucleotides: TGTGCCAGCAGTGTTTCTCCAGCCGGGGAGGGGACTACGCAGTATTTT.

The CDR3 loop is CASSPRGPIEGYTF. CDR3 nucleotide sequence: TGTGCCAGCAGCCCCCGGGGCCCAATCGAGGGCTACACCTTC. V usage is TRBV7-9 and J usage is TRBJ1-2; TRBD1 is a possible D gene (5 bases). The CDR3 length is 14 residues. Germline V CDR1 and CDR2: SEHNR, FQNEAQ (reference sequence). V lost 5 bases and J lost 8, with 18 bases in between.

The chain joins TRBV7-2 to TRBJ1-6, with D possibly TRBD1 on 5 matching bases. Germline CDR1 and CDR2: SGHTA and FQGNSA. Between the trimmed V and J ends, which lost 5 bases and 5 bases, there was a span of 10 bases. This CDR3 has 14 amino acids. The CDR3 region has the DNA TGTGCCAGCAGCACGGGACGGAATAATTCACCCCTCCACTTT. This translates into CASSTGRNNSPLHF.

CDR3 sequence: CASSQGQADEPYGYTF. DNA of the CDR3: TGTGCCAGCTCACAGGGACAAGCCGACGAACCCTATGGCTACACCTTC. V and J are TRBV18 and TRBJ1-2; maybe TRBD1 (6 bases). The ends were cut back, 4 bases at V and 4 bases at J, with 19 bases in the middle. Looked up from germline, CDR1 is KGHSH and CDR2 is LQKENI. The CDR3 has 16 amino acids. The full variable domain, its missing parts supplied by reference TRBV18 and TRBJ1-2, is NAGVMQNPRHLVRRRGQEARLRCSPMKGHSHVYWYRQLPEEGLKFMVYLQKENIIDESGMPKERFSAEFPKEGPSILRIQQVVRGDSAAYFCASSQGQADEPYGYTFGSGTRLTVV.

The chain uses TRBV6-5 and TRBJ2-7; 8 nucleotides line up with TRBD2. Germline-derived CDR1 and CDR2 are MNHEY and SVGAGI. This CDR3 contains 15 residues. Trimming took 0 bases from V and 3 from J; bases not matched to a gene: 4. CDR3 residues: CASSYSRAGGYEQYF. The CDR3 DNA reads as TGTGCCAGCAGTTACTCGAGGGCGGGGGGCTACGAGCAGTACTTC.

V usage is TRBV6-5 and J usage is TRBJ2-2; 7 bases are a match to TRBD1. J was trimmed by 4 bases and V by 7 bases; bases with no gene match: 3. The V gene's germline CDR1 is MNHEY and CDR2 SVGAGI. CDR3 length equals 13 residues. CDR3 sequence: CASIQGRTGELFF. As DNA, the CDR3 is TGTGCCAGCATACAGGGGCGCACCGGGGAGCTGTTTTTT.

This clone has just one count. The CDR3 DNA is TGTGCCAGCAGTTACACCAGGGCCGGATACGAGCAGTACTTC. This codes for CASSYTRAGYEQYF. V and J are TRBV6-2 or TRBV6-3 and TRBJ2-7; D perhaps matches TRBD1 (5 bases). Per germline, CDR1 MNHEY and CDR2 SVGEGT. This CDR3 contains 14 residues. Trimming shortened V by 2 bases and J by 4 bases, and 12 bases separated the two germline ends.

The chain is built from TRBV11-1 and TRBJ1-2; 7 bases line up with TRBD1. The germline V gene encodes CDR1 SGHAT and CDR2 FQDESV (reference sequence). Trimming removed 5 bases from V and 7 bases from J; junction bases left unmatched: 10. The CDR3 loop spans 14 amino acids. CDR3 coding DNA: TGTGCCAGCAGCCCGGACAGGCAGTCGAGTGGCTACACCTTC. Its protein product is CASSPDRQSSGYTF. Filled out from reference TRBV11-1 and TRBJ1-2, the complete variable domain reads EAEVAQSPRYKITEKSQAVAFWCDPISGHATLYWYRQILGQGPELLVQFQDESVVDDSQLPKDRFSAERLKGVDSTLKIQPAELGDSAMYLCASSPDRQSSGYTFGSGTRLTVV.

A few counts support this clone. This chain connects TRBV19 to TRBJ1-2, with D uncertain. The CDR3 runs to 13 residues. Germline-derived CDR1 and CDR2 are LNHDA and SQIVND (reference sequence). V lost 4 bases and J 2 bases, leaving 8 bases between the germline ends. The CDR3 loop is CASSNALNYGYTF. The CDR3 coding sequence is TGTGCCAGTAGTAACGCATTGAACTATGGCTACACCTTC.

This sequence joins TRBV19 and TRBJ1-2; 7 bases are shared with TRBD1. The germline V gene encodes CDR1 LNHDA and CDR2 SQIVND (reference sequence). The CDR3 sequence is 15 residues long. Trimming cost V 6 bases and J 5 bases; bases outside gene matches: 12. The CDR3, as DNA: TGTGCCAGTAGGGTTCCTGGGACAGCATTTTATGGCTACACCTTC. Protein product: CASRVPGTAFYGYTF. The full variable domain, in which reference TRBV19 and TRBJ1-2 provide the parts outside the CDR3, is DGGITQSPKYLFRKEGQNVTLSCEQNLNHDAMYWYRQDPGQGLRLIYYSQIVNDFQKGDIAEGYSVSREKKESFPLTVTSAQKNPTAFYLCASRVPGTAFYGYTFGSGTRLTVV.

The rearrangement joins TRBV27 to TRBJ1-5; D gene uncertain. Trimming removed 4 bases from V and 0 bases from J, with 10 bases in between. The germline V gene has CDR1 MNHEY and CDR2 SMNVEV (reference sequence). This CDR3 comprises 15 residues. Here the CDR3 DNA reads TGTGCCAGCAGTTGGAGGAGCAATAGCAATCAGCCCCAGCATTTT. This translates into CASSWRSNSNQPQHF.

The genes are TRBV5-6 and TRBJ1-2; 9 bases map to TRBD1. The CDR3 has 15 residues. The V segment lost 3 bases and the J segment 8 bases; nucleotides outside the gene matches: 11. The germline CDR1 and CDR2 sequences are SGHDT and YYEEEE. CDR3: CASSSKRTGGAGYTF. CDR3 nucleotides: TGTGCCAGCAGCTCCAAACGTACAGGGGGCGCCGGCTACACCTTC.

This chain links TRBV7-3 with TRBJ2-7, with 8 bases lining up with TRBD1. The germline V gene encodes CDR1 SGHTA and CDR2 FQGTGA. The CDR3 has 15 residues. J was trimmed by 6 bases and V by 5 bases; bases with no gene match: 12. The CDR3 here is CASSPTQGAASEQYF. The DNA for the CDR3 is TGTGCCAGCAGCCCGACTCAGGGGGCAGCCTCCGAGCAGTACTTC.

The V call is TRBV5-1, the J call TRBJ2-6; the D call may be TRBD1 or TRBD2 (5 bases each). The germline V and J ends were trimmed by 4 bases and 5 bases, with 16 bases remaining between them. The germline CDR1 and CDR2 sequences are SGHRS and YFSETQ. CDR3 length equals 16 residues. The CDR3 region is CASSGGAGTRANVLTF. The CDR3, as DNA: TGCGCCAGCAGCGGTGGGGCAGGGACCCGGGCCAACGTCCTGACTTTC.